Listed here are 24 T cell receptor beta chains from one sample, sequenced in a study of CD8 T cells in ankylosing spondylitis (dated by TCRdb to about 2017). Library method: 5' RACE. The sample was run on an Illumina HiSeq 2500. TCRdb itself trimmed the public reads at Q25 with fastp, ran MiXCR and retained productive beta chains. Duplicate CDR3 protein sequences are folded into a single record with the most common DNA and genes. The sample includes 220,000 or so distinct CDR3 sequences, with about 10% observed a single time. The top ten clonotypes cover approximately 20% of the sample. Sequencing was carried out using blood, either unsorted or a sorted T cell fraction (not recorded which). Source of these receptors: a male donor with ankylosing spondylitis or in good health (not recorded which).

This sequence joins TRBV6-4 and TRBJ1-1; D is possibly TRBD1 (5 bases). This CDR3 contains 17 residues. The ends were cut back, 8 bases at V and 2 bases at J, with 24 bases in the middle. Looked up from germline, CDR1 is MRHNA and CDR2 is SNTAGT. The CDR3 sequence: CASLEYSRGSPNTEAFF. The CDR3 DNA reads TGTGCCAGCCTCGAATATTCAAGGGGTTCCCCTAACACTGAAGCTTTCTTT.

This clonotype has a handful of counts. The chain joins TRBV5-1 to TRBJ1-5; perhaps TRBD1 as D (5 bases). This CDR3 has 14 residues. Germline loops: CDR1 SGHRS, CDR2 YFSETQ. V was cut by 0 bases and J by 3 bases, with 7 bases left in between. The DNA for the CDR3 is TGCGCCAGCAGCTTGGCAGGGCTCAATCAGCCCCAGCATTTT. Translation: CASSLAGLNQPQHF.

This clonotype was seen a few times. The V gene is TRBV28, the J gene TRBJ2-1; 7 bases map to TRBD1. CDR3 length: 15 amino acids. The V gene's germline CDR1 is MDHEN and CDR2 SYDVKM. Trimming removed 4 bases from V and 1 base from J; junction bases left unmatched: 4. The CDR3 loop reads CASSSSGQSYNEQFF. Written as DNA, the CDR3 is TGTGCCAGCAGTTCCTCGGGACAGTCCTACAATGAGCAGTTCTTC.

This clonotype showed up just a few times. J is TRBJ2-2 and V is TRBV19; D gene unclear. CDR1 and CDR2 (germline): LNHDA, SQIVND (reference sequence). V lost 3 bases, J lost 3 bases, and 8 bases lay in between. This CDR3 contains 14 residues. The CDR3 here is CASSIPQDTGELFF. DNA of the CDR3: TGTGCCAGTAGTATCCCCCAGGACACCGGGGAGCTGTTTTTT. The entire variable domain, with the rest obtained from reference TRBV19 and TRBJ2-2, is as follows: DGGITQSPKYLFRKEGQNVTLSCEQNLNHDAMYWYRQDPGQGLRLIYYSQIVNDFQKGDIAEGYSVSREKKESFPLTVTSAQKNPTAFYLCASSIPQDTGELFFGEGSRLTVL.

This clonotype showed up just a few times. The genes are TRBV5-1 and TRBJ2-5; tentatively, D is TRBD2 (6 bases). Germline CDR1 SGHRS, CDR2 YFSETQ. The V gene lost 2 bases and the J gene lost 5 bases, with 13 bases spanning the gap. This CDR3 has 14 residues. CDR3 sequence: CASSFGGGSETQYF. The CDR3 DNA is TGCGCCAGCAGCTTTGGTGGAGGGTCGGAGACCCAGTACTTC.

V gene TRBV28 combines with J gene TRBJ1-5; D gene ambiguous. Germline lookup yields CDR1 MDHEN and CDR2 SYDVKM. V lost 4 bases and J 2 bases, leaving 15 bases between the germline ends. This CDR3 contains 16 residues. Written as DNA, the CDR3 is TGTGCCAGCAGTTCGGAGACGGCGGCTGGCAATCAGCCCCAGCATTTT. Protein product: CASSSETAAGNQPQHF.

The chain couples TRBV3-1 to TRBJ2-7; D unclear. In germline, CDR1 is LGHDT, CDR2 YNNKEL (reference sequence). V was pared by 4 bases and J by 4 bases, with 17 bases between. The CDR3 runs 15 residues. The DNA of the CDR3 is TGTGCCAGCAGCCCACTGGAGAGGAGTTCTTACGAGCAGTACTTC. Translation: CASSPLERSSYEQYF.

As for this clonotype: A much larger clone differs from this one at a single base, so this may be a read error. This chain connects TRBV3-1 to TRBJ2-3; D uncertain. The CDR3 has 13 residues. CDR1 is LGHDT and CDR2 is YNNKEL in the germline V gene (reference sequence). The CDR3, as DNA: TGTGCCAGCAGCCAAGTTAGCACAGATACGCATTATTTT. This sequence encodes CASSQVSTDTHYF.

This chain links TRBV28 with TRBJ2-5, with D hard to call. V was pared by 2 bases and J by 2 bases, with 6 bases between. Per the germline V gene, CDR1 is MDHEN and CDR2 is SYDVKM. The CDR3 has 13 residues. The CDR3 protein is CASSLPGQETQYF. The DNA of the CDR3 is TGTGCCAGCAGTTTACCTGGTCAAGAGACCCAGTACTTC. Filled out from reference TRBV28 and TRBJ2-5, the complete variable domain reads DVKVTQSSRYLVKRTGEKVFLECVQDMDHENMFWYRQDPGLGLRLIYFSYDVKMKEKGDIPEGYSVSREKKERFSLILESASTNQTSMYLCASSLPGQETQYFGPGTRLLVL.

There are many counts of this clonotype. In nucleotides, the CDR3 is TGTGCCAGCACCATACTAGCGGGGGGGCCCGGTGAGCAGTTCTTC. Amino acid sequence: CASTILAGGPGEQFF. V usage is TRBV7-9 and J usage is TRBJ2-1; TRBD2 matches 13 bases. V lost 7 bases to trimming and J lost 9 bases; unmatched junction nucleotides: 9. CDR1 is SEHNR, CDR2 FQNEAQ, per germline (reference sequence). CDR3 length: 15 amino acids.

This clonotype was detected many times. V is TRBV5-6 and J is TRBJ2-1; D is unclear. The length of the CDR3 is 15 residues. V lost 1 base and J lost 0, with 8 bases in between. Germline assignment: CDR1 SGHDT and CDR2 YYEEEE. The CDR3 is CASSLRLNSYNEQFF. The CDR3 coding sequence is TGTGCCAGCAGCTTGAGGTTGAACTCCTACAATGAGCAGTTCTTC.

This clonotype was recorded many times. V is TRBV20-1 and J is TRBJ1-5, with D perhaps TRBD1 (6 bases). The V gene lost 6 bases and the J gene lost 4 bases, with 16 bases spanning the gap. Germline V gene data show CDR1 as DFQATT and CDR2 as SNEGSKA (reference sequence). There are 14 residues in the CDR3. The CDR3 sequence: CSAESGQLNQPQHF. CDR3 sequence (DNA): TGCAGTGCGGAAAGTGGACAGTTAAATCAGCCCCAGCATTTT.

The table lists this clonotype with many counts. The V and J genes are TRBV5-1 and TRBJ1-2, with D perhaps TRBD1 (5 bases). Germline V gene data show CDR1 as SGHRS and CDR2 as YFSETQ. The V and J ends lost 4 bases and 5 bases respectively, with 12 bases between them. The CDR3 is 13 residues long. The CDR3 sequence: CASSTDTPYGYTF. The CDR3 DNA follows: TGCGCCAGCAGCACGGACACCCCATATGGCTACACCTTC.

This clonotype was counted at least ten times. CDR3 nucleotide sequence: TGCAGTGCTAACCCCCCAGCGGGGGCCTCCTACGAGCAGTACTTC. This encodes CSANPPAGASYEQYF. V usage is TRBV20-1 and J usage is TRBJ2-7; 8 bases map to TRBD2. Germline loops: CDR1 DFQATT, CDR2 SNEGSKA (reference sequence). The J segment lost 0 bases and the V segment lost 4 bases, leaving 8 bases of the junction unmatched. This CDR3 has 15 amino acids.

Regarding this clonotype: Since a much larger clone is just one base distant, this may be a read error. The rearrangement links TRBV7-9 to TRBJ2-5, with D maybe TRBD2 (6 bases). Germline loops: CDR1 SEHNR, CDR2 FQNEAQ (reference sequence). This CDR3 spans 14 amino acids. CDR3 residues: CASSLRKAGETQSF. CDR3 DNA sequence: TGTGCCAGCAGCTTAAGAAAAGCGGGTGAGACCCAGTCCTTC. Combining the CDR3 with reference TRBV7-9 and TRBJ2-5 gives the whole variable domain DTGVSQNPRHKITKRGQNVTFRCDPISEHNRLYWYRQTLGQGPEFLTYFQNEAQLEKSRLLSDRFSAERPKGSFSTLEIQRTEQGDSAMYLCASSLRKAGETQSFGPGTRLLVL.

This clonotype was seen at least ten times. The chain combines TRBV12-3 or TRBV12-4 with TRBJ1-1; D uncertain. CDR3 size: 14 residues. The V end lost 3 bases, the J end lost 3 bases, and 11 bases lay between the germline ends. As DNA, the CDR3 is TGTGCCAGCAGTTTTCGACAATCTGACACTGAAGCTTTCTTT. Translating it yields CASSFRQSDTEAFF.

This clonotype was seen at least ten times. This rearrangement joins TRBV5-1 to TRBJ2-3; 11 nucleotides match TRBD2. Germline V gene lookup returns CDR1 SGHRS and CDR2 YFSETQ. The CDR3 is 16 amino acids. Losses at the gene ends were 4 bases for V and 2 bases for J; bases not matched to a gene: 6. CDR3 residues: CASSTGTSGPTDTQYF. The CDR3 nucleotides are TGCGCCAGCAGCACTGGGACTAGCGGACCCACAGATACGCAGTATTTT. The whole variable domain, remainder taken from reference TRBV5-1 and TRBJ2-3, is KAGVTQTPRYLIKTRGQQVTLSCSPISGHRSVSWYQQTPGQGLQFLFEYFSETQRNKGNFPGRFSGRQFSNSRSEMNVSTLELGDSALYLCASSTGTSGPTDTQYFGPGTRLTVL.

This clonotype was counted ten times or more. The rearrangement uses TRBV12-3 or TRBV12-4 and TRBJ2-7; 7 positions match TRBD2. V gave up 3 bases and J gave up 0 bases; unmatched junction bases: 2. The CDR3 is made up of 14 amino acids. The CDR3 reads CASSLAGASYEQYF. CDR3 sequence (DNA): TGTGCCAGCAGTTTGGCGGGAGCCTCCTACGAGCAGTACTTC.

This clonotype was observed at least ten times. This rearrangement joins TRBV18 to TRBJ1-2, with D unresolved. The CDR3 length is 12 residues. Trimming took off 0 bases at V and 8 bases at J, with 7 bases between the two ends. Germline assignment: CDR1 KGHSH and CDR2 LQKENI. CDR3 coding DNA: TGTGCCAGCTCACCACCGACGGGGGGCTACACCTTC. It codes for CASSPPTGGYTF.

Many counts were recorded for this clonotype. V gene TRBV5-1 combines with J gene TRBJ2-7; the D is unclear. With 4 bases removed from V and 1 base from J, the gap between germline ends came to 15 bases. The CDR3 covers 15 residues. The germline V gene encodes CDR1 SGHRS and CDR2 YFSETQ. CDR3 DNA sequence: TGCGCCAGCAGCATCGACGCCGGAAGATCCTACGAGCAGTACTTC. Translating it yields CASSIDAGRSYEQYF.

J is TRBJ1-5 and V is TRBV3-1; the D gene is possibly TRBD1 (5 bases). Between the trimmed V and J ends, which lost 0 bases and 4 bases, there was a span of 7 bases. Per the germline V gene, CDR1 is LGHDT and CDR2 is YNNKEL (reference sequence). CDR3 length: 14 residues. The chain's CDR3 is CASSQDHRNQPQHF. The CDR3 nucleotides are TGTGCCAGCAGCCAAGATCACAGGAATCAGCCCCAGCATTTT.

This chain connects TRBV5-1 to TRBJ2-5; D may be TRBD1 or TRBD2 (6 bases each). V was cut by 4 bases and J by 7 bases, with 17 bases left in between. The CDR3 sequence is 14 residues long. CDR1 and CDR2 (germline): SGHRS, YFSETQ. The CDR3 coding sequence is TGCGCCAGCAGCGCCGGGGGCCAACAGGGGACCCAGTACTTC. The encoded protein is CASSAGGQQGTQYF.

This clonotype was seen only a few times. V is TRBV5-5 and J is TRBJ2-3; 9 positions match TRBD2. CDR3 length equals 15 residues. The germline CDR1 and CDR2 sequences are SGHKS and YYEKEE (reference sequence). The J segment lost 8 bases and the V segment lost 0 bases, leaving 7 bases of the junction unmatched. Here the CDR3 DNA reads TGTGCCAGCAGCTTGGATGGCGGGGGGGCGGCTACGCAGTATTTT. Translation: CASSLDGGGAATQYF.

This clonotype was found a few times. The CDR3: CASSYSAVLNQPQHF. The CDR3 DNA is TGTGCCAGCAGTTACTCGGCGGTCCTAAATCAGCCCCAGCATTTT. The chain couples TRBV6-5 to TRBJ1-5; D ambiguous. CDR1 MNHEY and CDR2 SVGAGI come from the germline V gene. The CDR3 runs 15 residues. Trimming pared 0 bases from V and 4 bases from J, leaving 10 bases between.